These 17 T cell receptor beta chains were all obtained from the same sample, sequenced in a study of T cell responses to AZD1222 COVID-19 vaccine (dated by TCRdb to the early 2020s). Interpreted using the paper, the time point label stands for: baseline before first vaccination. Libraries were made using the immunoSEQ multiplex PCR assay. TCRdb carries this immuneACCESS record with in-frame sequences only. Its versions omit some clonotypes, under half of them owing to an unresolved V gene in the studies checked, with the rest unexplained. The sample table lists 90,000 to 130,000 clones, 80% to 95% of them with a count of one. The ten biggest clones cover around 7.8% of the sample. The sequencing here drew on peripheral blood, taken on day 0 of AZD1222 vaccination. These receptors originate from an adult in good health.

The rearrangement links TRBV19 to TRBJ1-1; D unresolved. This CDR3 spans 15 amino acids. Per germline, CDR1 LNHDA and CDR2 SQIVND (reference sequence). V shed 1 base and J shed 1 base, with 10 bases lying between them. The CDR3 protein is CASSIGPLGNTEAFF. As DNA, the CDR3 is TGTGCCAGTAGTATAGGGCCATTGGGGAACACTGAAGCTTTCTTT.

J is TRBJ1-1 and V is TRBV12-3 or TRBV12-4; D uncertain. The CDR3 covers 13 residues. The V end was cut by 5 bases, the J end by 4 bases, with 11 bases between. The CDR3: CASSRARGTEAFF. CDR3 DNA: TGTGCCAGCAGTCGGGCCCGGGGCACTGAAGCTTTCTTT.

The chain joins TRBV2 to TRBJ1-5; no reliable D call. This CDR3 contains 14 residues. V was pared by 2 bases and J by 4 bases, with 9 bases between. Germline assignment: CDR1 SNHLY and CDR2 FYNNEI. CDR3 protein: CASSEWRRNQPQHF. The CDR3 DNA is TGTGCCAGCAGTGAATGGCGGAGAAATCAGCCCCAGCATTTT.

CDR3 region: CASSEARNYNSPLHF. The CDR3 DNA reads as TGCGCCAGCAGTGAGGCCAGGAACTATAATTCACCCCTCCACTTT. The rearrangement uses TRBV10-2 and TRBJ1-6; no definite D call. Trimming left V 2 bases short and J 3 bases short, with 8 bases between. CDR1 and CDR2 (germline): WSHSY, SAAADI. The CDR3 extends over 15 amino acids.

The gene calls are TRBV2 and TRBJ1-5; D gene unclear. The germline V gene encodes CDR1 SNHLY and CDR2 FYNNEI. This CDR3 contains 13 residues. The V and J ends lost 6 bases and 0 bases respectively, with 6 bases between them. CDR3 loop: CASRVYSNQPQHF. The CDR3 bases are TGTGCCAGCAGGGTATATAGCAATCAGCCCCAGCATTTT.

The CDR3 DNA reads as TGTGCCAGCAGCGGAGGGACAGGGGACACCGGGGAGCTGTTTTTT. This encodes CASSGGTGDTGELFF. The J gene is TRBJ2-2, the V gene TRBV9; 10 nucleotides agree with TRBD1. Germline assignment: CDR1 SGDLS and CDR2 YYNGEE. The V gene end was trimmed by 3 bases and the J gene end by 3 bases; junction bases not matched to a gene: 2. This CDR3 has 15 residues.

The chain uses TRBV18 and TRBJ1-5; D possibly corresponds to TRBD1 (5 bases). Germline values: CDR1 KGHSH, CDR2 LQKENI. Trimming took off 9 bases at V and 4 bases at J, with 13 bases between the two ends. The CDR3 length is 13 residues. CDR3 nucleotide sequence: TGTGCCAGTCATTCAGGGTCTAATCAGCCCCAGCATTTT. Protein product: CASHSGSNQPQHF.

This clone is a singleton in its sample. V is TRBV28 and J is TRBJ1-4; TRBD1 agrees at 8 bases. The V and J ends lost 6 bases and 6 bases, in that order; junction bases with no gene match: 3. Per the germline V gene, CDR1 is MDHEN and CDR2 is SYDVKM. This CDR3 is built from 13 residues. CDR3 loop: CASRQGGDEKLFF. The CDR3 DNA is TGTGCCAGCAGACAGGGGGGTGATGAAAAACTGTTTTTT. Full variable domain (missing parts from reference TRBV28 and TRBJ1-4): DVKVTQSSRYLVKRTGEKVFLECVQDMDHENMFWYRQDPGLGLRLIYFSYDVKMKEKGDIPEGYSVSREKKERFSLILESASTNQTSMYLCASRQGGDEKLFFGSGTQLSVL.

The rearrangement joins TRBV21-1 to TRBJ2-3; whether TRBD2, the table's D call, matches the DNA was not checked. TRBV21-1 is shown as a pseudogene. This CDR3 contains 18 residues. The CDR3 DNA reads TGTGCCAGCAGCAGAGGACCCCAAGGACTAGGTGGCACAGATACGCAGTATTTT. Its protein product is CASSRGPQGLGGTDTQYF.

The chain couples TRBV9 to TRBJ2-3; 7 bases are shared with TRBD1. The J segment lost 8 bases and the V segment lost 0 bases, leaving 3 bases of the junction unmatched. This CDR3 is built from 13 residues. The V gene's germline CDR1 is SGDLS and CDR2 YYNGEE. CDR3 coding DNA: TGTGCCAGCAGCGTAGAGGGGGCAGGTACGCAGTATTTT. Protein: CASSVEGAGTQYF.

This clone appeared a few times. The CDR3 sequence: CASSSTQGRGNTIYF. The CDR3 coding sequence is TGTGCCAGCAGCTCTACACAGGGGCGCGGAAACACCATATATTTT. V usage is TRBV28 and J usage is TRBJ1-3; 7 bases line up with TRBD1. The CDR3 has 15 amino acids. Germline loops: CDR1 MDHEN, CDR2 SYDVKM. V gave up 6 bases and J gave up 4 bases; unmatched junction bases: 9.

V and J are TRBV5-1 and TRBJ2-1; 9 bases match TRBD1. CDR1 SGHRS and CDR2 YFSETQ come from the germline V gene. The CDR3 is made up of 17 amino acids. V was clipped by 2 bases and J by 9 bases; unmatched bases: 15. The CDR3 is CASSFRTTGGVGTEQFF. For the CDR3, the DNA is TGCGCCAGCAGCTTCCGGACTACAGGGGGCGTTGGGACTGAGCAGTTCTTC. The full variable domain, its missing parts supplied by reference TRBV5-1 and TRBJ2-1, is KAGVTQTPRYLIKTRGQQVTLSCSPISGHRSVSWYQQTPGQGLQFLFEYFSETQRNKGNFPGRFSGRQFSNSRSEMNVSTLELGDSALYLCASSFRTTGGVGTEQFFGPGTRLTVL.

The chain employs TRBV6-6 and TRBJ1-2; D is undetermined. Germline assignment: CDR1 MNHNY and CDR2 SVGAGI (reference sequence). This CDR3 comprises 13 residues. Trimming left V 4 bases short and J 8 bases short, with 14 bases between. The CDR3 loop is CASSSDSPRGYTF. DNA of the CDR3: TGTGCCAGCAGTTCGGACTCCCCGAGGGGCTACACCTTC.

The chain joins TRBV6-6 to TRBJ1-1, with D tentatively TRBD1 (5 bases). Germline-derived CDR1 and CDR2 are MNHNY and SVGAGI (reference sequence). The CDR3 runs 14 residues. V was cut by 2 bases and J by 7 bases, with 14 bases left in between. CDR3 residues: CASSYDSGPREAFF. CDR3 nucleotides: TGTGCCAGCAGTTACGACTCGGGGCCCCGTGAAGCTTTCTTT.

The chain employs TRBV7-9 and TRBJ2-7; 7 nucleotides line up with TRBD1. V lost 3 bases, J lost 5 bases, and 7 bases stayed unmatched. The CDR3 is 14 amino acids. Germline assignment: CDR1 SEHNR and CDR2 FQNEAQ (reference sequence). The CDR3 nucleotides read TGTGCCAGCAGCTTTAGGGGGCATCGGAACGAGCAGTACTTC. Encoded protein: CASSFRGHRNEQYF. The full variable domain, with the rest looked up from reference TRBV7-9 and TRBJ2-7, is DTGVSQNPRHKITKRGQNVTFRCDPISEHNRLYWYRQTLGQGPEFLTYFQNEAQLEKSRLLSDRFSAERPKGSFSTLEIQRTEQGDSAMYLCASSFRGHRNEQYFGPGTRLTVT.

Worth noting for this clone: Other DNA sequences from this sample encode an identical CDR3 as well. The chain is built from TRBV3-1 (or the pseudogene TRBV3-2) and TRBJ1-3, with D hard to call. The germline V and J ends were trimmed by 1 base and 0 bases, with 4 bases remaining between them. Germline lookup yields CDR1 LGHDT and CDR2 YNNKEL (reference sequence). The length of the CDR3 is 14 residues. This chain's CDR3 is CASSQGGSGNTIYF. The CDR3 nucleotides are TGTGCCAGCAGCCAAGGGGGCTCTGGAAACACCATATATTTT.

The chain joins TRBV2 to TRBJ2-1, with a weak D call TRBD1 (6 bases). Deletions cut 5 bases from V and 0 bases from J, with 11 bases between. CDR3 length: 15 residues. Germline assignment: CDR1 SNHLY and CDR2 FYNNEI. The chain's CDR3 is CASSKQGPSYNEQFF. CDR3 bases: TGTGCCAGCAGTAAACAGGGTCCCTCCTACAATGAGCAGTTCTTC. Supplemented by reference TRBV2 and TRBJ2-1, the full variable domain reads EPEVTQTPSHQVTQMGQEVILRCVPISNHLYFYWYRQILGQKVEFLVSFYNNEISEKSEIFDDQFSVERPDGSNFTLKIRSTKLEDSAMYFCASSKQGPSYNEQFFGPGTRLTVL.